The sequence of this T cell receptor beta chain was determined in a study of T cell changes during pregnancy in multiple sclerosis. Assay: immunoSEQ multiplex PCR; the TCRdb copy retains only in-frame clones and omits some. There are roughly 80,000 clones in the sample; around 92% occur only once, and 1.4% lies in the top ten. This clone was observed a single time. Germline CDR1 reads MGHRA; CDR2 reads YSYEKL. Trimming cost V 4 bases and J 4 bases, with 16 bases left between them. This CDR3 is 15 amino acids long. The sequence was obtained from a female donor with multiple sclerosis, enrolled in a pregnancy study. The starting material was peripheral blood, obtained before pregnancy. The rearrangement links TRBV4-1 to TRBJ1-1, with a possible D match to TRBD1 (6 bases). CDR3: CASSPGGGYSTEAFF. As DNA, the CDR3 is TGCGCCAGCAGCCCCGGGGGGGGCTACTCCACTGAAGCTTTCTTT.